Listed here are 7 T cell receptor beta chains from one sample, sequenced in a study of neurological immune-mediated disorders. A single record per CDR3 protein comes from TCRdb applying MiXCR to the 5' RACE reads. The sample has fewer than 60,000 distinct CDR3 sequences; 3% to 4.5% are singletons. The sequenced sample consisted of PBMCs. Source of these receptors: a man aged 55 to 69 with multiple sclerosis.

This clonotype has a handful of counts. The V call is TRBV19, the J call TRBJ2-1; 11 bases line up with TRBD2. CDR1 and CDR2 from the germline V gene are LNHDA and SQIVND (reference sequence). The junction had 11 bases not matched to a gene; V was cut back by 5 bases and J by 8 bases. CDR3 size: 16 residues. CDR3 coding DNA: TGTGCCAGTAGTTACCCTAGCGGGAGGACGGCCTATGAGCAGTTCTTC. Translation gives CASSYPSGRTAYEQFF. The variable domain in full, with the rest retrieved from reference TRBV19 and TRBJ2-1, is DGGITQSPKYLFRKEGQNVTLSCEQNLNHDAMYWYRQDPGQGLRLIYYSQIVNDFQKGDIAEGYSVSREKKESFPLTVTSAQKNPTAFYLCASSYPSGRTAYEQFFGPGTRLTVL.

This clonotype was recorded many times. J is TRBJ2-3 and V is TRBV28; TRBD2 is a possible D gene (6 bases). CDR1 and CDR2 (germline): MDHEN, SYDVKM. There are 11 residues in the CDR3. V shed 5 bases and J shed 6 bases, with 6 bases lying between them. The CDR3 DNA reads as TGTGCCAGCAGTCGGGGGGATACGCAGTATTTT. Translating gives CASSRGDTQYF.

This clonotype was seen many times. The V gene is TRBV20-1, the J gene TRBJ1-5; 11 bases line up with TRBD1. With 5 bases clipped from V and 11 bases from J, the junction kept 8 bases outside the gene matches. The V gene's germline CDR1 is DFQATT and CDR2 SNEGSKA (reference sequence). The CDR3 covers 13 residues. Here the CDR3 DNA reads TGCAGTGCTTGGGACAGGGGGATGAGGGCCCAGCATTTT. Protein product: CSAWDRGMRAQHF.

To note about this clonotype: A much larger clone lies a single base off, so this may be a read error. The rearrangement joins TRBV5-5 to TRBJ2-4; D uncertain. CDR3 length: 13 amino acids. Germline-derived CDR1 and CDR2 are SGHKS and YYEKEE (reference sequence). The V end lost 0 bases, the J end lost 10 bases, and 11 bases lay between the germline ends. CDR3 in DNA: TGTGCCAGCAGCTTGGAGGTGGGAAAAATTCAGTACTTC. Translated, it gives CASSLEVGKIQYF.

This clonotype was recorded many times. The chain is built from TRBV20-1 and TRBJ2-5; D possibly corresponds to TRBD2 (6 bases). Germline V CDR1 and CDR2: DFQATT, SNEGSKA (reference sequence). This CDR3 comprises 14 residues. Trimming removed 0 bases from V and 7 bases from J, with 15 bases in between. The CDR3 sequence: CSARELASPGTQYF. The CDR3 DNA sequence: TGCAGTGCTAGAGAGCTAGCGTCCCCCGGGACCCAGTACTTC.

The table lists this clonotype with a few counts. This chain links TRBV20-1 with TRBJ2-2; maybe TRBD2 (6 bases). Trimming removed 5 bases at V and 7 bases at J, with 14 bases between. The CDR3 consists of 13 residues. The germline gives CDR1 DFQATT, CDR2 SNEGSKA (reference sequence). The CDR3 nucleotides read TGCAGTGCTTTACTTAGCGGCAACGGGGAGCTGTTTTTT. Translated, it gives CSALLSGNGELFF.

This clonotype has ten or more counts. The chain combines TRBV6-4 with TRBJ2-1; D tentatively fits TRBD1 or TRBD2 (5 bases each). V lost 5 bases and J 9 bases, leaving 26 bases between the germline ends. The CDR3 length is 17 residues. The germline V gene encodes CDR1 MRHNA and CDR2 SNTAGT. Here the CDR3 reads CASSSSDSHGTVIEQFF. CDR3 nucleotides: TGTGCCAGCAGTTCCTCAGATTCTCACGGGACGGTAATTGAGCAGTTCTTC.